The rows below give T cell receptor beta chains drawn from one sample of a study of blood T cells in healthy people across ages. TCRdb called the 5' RACE reads again in MiXCR, with one record for every CDR3 protein. The sample has hundreds of thousands of distinct CDR3 sequences, under 45% seen once. The sample comprised blood. These TCRs come from a man aged 55 to 70 in good health. Each CDR3 is given with its conserved first and last residue. The D gene is left open where the match is weak. Clone size is not always given. Where it is, it says once, few, many or a class for expanded clones.

cdr3_nt: TGTGCCAGCAGTTCTAGCGGGGGGGCCCAGGAGACCCAGTACTTC; cdr3_aa: CASSSSGGAQETQYF; d_call: TRBD2; cdr3_length: 15; j_call: TRBJ2-5; v_call: TRBV12-3/TRBV12-4; clone_size: few
cdr3_nt: TGTGCCAGCAGTTACGGAGAGGGGCGAAATGAGCAGTTCTTC; cdr3_aa: CASSYGEGRNEQFF; d_call: .; cdr3_length: 14; j_call: TRBJ2-1; v_call: TRBV6-2/TRBV6-3; clone_size: few
cdr3_nt: TGCAGTGAGGGGAACAGGAGGCCTTGGGAGACCCAGTACTTC; cdr3_aa: CSEGNRRPWETQYF; d_call: .; cdr3_length: 14; j_call: TRBJ2-5; v_call: TRBV20-1; clone_size: .
cdr3_nt: TGCAGTGCTAGTAGGGTCTGGACTAGCGCTAGCACAGATACGCAGTATTTT; cdr3_aa: CSASRVWTSASTDTQYF; d_call: TRBD2; cdr3_length: 17; j_call: TRBJ2-3; v_call: TRBV20-1; clone_size: .
cdr3_nt: TGCAGTGGTCGGGACAGGGGCGGGCAGCCCCAGCATTTT; cdr3_aa: CSGRDRGGQPQHF; d_call: TRBD1; cdr3_length: 13; j_call: TRBJ1-5; v_call: TRBV20-1; clone_size: few
cdr3_nt: TGCAGTGCTAGAGATATTAGATGGGAGGGCCCACCCGAGCAGTACTTC; cdr3_aa: CSARDIRWEGPPEQYF; d_call: TRBD2; cdr3_length: 16; j_call: TRBJ2-7; v_call: TRBV20-1; clone_size: .
cdr3_nt: TGCAGCGTTGAAGATCTCCTAGCGGGGGGGGGTGAGCAGTTCTTC; cdr3_aa: CSVEDLLAGGGEQFF; d_call: TRBD2; cdr3_length: 15; j_call: TRBJ2-1; v_call: TRBV29-1; clone_size: few
cdr3_nt: TGTGCCAGCAGTTACCCGGTTGACATGAGCAATCAGCCCCAGCATTTT; cdr3_aa: CASSYPVDMSNQPQHF; d_call: .; cdr3_length: 16; j_call: TRBJ1-5; v_call: TRBV6-2/TRBV6-3; clone_size: .
cdr3_nt: TGTGCCAGCTGCCCTAGCGGGGGGTACAATGAGCAGTTCTTC; cdr3_aa: CASCPSGGYNEQFF; d_call: TRBD2; cdr3_length: 14; j_call: TRBJ2-1; v_call: TRBV12-3/TRBV12-4; clone_size: .
cdr3_nt: TGTGCCAGCAGTTTGAGATCGAGCTCCTATAATTCACCCCTCCACTTT; cdr3_aa: CASSLRSSSYNSPLHF; d_call: .; cdr3_length: 16; j_call: TRBJ1-6; v_call: TRBV27; clone_size: once
cdr3_nt: TGCAGTGCTAGAGATAGAGACAAGGGTCCCTACGAGCAGTACTTC; cdr3_aa: CSARDRDKGPYEQYF; d_call: .; cdr3_length: 15; j_call: TRBJ2-7; v_call: TRBV20-1; clone_size: few
cdr3_nt: TGCAGTGCTAGCGAGGACACCCCCTACAATGAGCAGTTCTTC; cdr3_aa: CSASEDTPYNEQFF; d_call: .; cdr3_length: 14; j_call: TRBJ2-1; v_call: TRBV20-1; clone_size: .
cdr3_nt: TGTGCCAGCAGTGACCCGGCGAAAGGGGGCTACACCTTC; cdr3_aa: CASSDPAKGGYTF; d_call: .; cdr3_length: 13; j_call: TRBJ1-2; v_call: TRBV6-4; clone_size: few
cdr3_nt: TGCGCCAGCAGCCAAGGGACAGGGACCCGCTCCTACGAGCAGTACTTC; cdr3_aa: CASSQGTGTRSYEQYF; d_call: TRBD1; cdr3_length: 16; j_call: TRBJ2-7; v_call: TRBV4-3; clone_size: .
cdr3_nt: TGCAGTGCTTATCCGGGACTAGCGGAAGAGGCCCAGTACTTC; cdr3_aa: CSAYPGLAEEAQYF; d_call: TRBD2; cdr3_length: 14; j_call: TRBJ2-5; v_call: TRBV20-1; clone_size: .
cdr3_nt: TGTGCCAGCAGCTCGGGACAGGGTGCGAACATTCAGTACTTC; cdr3_aa: CASSSGQGANIQYF; d_call: TRBD1; cdr3_length: 14; j_call: TRBJ2-4; v_call: TRBV7-2; clone_size: few